The 24 T cell receptor beta chains below come from one sample, sequenced in a study of robustness of blood B and T cell sequencing. cDNA synthesis used template switching with a 5' universal priming oligo. Each cDNA molecule was tagged by a 12-nucleotide random UMI. TCRdb redid the calling of the PCR reads with MiXCR, one entry per CDR3 protein. The sample shows over 1,500 distinct CDR3 sequences, under 70% of them seen only once. The template for TCR beta quantification was mRNA, not genomic DNA. Sequencing was performed on peripheral blood. These receptors were obtained from a human donor in good health.

The chain recombines TRBV5-4 with TRBJ1-6, with TRBD1 matching over 8 bases. The CDR3 sequence is 16 residues long. Germline-derived CDR1 and CDR2 are SGHNT and YYREEE (reference sequence). V shed 0 bases and J 9 bases; nucleotides not matched to a gene: 8. The CDR3 reads CASSLGQGRAGSPLHF. The CDR3 nucleotides read TGTGCCAGCAGCTTGGGACAGGGGCGCGCGGGTTCACCCCTCCACTTT. The full variable domain, in which reference TRBV5-4 and TRBJ1-6 provide the parts outside the CDR3, is ETGVTQSPTHLIKTRGQQVTLRCSSQSGHNTVSWYQQALGQGPQFIFQYYREEENGRGNFPPRFSGLQFPNYSSELNVNALELDDSALYLCASSLGQGRAGSPLHFGNGTRLTVT.

By its share, this clonotype is large. V gene TRBV6-5 combines with J gene TRBJ1-2; D remains unclear. Germline lookup yields CDR1 MNHEY and CDR2 SVGAGI. The CDR3 has 13 residues. V was trimmed by 0 bases and J by 8 bases, leaving 10 bases between them. DNA for the CDR3: TGTGCCAGCAGTTACTCAAGGGTGGAAGGCTACACCTTC. This sequence encodes CASSYSRVEGYTF.

There are a few counts of this clonotype. The chain uses TRBV4-1 and TRBJ1-2, with D perhaps matching TRBD1 (5 bases). Germline V gene lookup returns CDR1 MGHRA and CDR2 YSYEKL. V lost 1 base, J lost 0 bases, and 15 bases lay in between. The CDR3 runs to 17 residues. CDR3 loop: CASSQGPGGVANYGYTF. The CDR3 nucleotides read TGCGCCAGCAGCCAAGGGCCGGGGGGGGTGGCTAACTATGGCTACACCTTC.

J is TRBJ2-1 and V is TRBV11-1; D is tentatively TRBD1 or TRBD2 (5 bases each). V lost 0 bases, J lost 3 bases, and 12 bases lay in between. Germline V gene lookup returns CDR1 SGHAT and CDR2 FQDESV (reference sequence). The length of the CDR3 is 16 residues. In DNA form, the CDR3 reads TGTGCCAGCAGCTTAGCGACCGGGGCCTACTACAATGAGCAGTTCTTC. The encoded protein is CASSLATGAYYNEQFF. Looking up the rest from reference TRBV11-1 and TRBJ2-1 gives the full variable domain: EAEVAQSPRYKITEKSQAVAFWCDPISGHATLYWYRQILGQGPELLVQFQDESVVDDSQLPKDRFSAERLKGVDSTLKIQPAELGDSAMYLCASSLATGAYYNEQFFGPGTRLTVL.

The V and J genes are TRBV29-1 and TRBJ2-1; D possibly corresponds to TRBD2 (6 bases). The CDR3 runs 14 residues. In germline, CDR1 is SQVTM, CDR2 ANQGSEA. Trimming took off 0 bases at V and 7 bases at J, with 13 bases between the two ends. The CDR3 loop is CSVEDPVGRNEQFF. Written as DNA, the CDR3 is TGCAGCGTTGAAGATCCAGTAGGGAGGAATGAGCAGTTCTTC.

The chain combines TRBV10-3 with TRBJ2-7, with 11 bases matching TRBD1. Germline V lookup: CDR1 ENHRY, CDR2 SYGVKD. V lost 4 bases and J lost 2; bases outside the gene matches: 10. CDR3 length: 17 amino acids. CDR3 coding DNA: TGTGCCATCAGTGCCTACCGGGACAGGGGGGGGGCCTACGAGCAGTACTTC. Translation: CAISAYRDRGGAYEQYF.

The CDR3 sequence is CSVWGGFQAFF. Written as DNA, the CDR3 is TGCAGCGTATGGGGCGGGTTTCAAGCTTTCTTT. The genes are TRBV29-1 and TRBJ1-1, with D maybe TRBD1 (5 bases). V was shortened by 6 bases and J by 9 bases, with 14 bases between the two germline ends. The length of the CDR3 is 11 residues. Germline V gives CDR1 SQVTM, CDR2 ANQGSEA.

This clonotype is large by share. The chain couples TRBV18 to TRBJ2-6; D is undetermined. CDR3 length: 14 amino acids. The V gene's germline CDR1 is KGHSH and CDR2 LQKENI. V was trimmed by 2 bases and J by 1 base, leaving 3 bases between them. DNA of the CDR3: TGTGCCAGCTCACCAGATTCTGGGGCCAACGTCCTGACTTTC. Translating it yields CASSPDSGANVLTF.

V usage is TRBV2 and J usage is TRBJ2-7, with D unclear. This CDR3 has 14 amino acids. The germline gives CDR1 SNHLY, CDR2 FYNNEI. V lost 4 bases to trimming and J lost 5 bases, with 15 bases between them. CDR3 bases: TGTGCCAGCAGTGCCGGAGAAGGTAACCACGAGCAGTACTTC. Amino acids: CASSAGEGNHEQYF.

This clonotype was counted a few times. The chain has TRBV4-1 and TRBJ1-3; no clear D gene. V lost 1 base and J lost 2, with 0 bases in between. Germline V gene lookup returns CDR1 MGHRA and CDR2 YSYEKL. CDR3 size: 12 residues. In nucleotides, the CDR3 is TGCGCCAGCAGCCAAGCTGGAAACACCATATATTTT. Its protein is CASSQAGNTIYF.

This clonotype was picked up a small number of times. The chain carries TRBV10-3 and TRBJ2-7; 9 bases align to TRBD1. CDR3 size: 14 residues. V lost 4 bases and J lost 5; bases outside the gene matches: 6. From germline, CDR1 is ENHRY and CDR2 SYGVKD. CDR3 sequence reads: CAISGGTGLDEQYF. Here the CDR3 DNA reads TGTGCCATCAGTGGGGGGACAGGGTTGGACGAGCAGTACTTC.

The chain joins TRBV15 to TRBJ2-1, with D uncertain. The germline V and J ends were trimmed by 4 bases and 12 bases, with 22 bases remaining between them. This CDR3 is built from 15 residues. Germline V lookup: CDR1 LNHNV, CDR2 YYDKDF (reference sequence). CDR3 nucleotides: TGTGCCACCAGCACCAACATCGAGGAGCAGCCGAGGCAGTTCTTC. Protein: CATSTNIEEQPRQFF. Combining the CDR3 with reference TRBV15 and TRBJ2-1 gives the whole variable domain DAMVIQNPRYQVTQFGKPVTLSCSQTLNHNVMYWYQQKSSQAPKLLFHYYDKDFNNEADTPDNFQSRRPNTSFCFLDIRSPGLGDTAMYLCATSTNIEEQPRQFFGPGTRLTVL.

As concerns this clonotype: Just one base apart from a much larger clone, this may be a read error. The chain couples TRBV12-3 or TRBV12-4 to TRBJ1-1; a weak D match, TRBD1 (5 bases). V was cut by 4 bases and J by 9 bases, with 12 bases left in between. This CDR3 comprises 12 residues. The CDR3 DNA is TGTGCCAGCAGTTCGGGACTGGGGAAAGCTTTCTTT. Translation: CASSSGLGKAFF.

The CDR3 region is CASSWTGGNSGANVLTF. CDR3 nucleotides: TGTGCCAGCAGCTGGACAGGGGGGAACTCTGGGGCCAACGTCCTGACTTTC. The chain links TRBV5-6 to TRBJ2-6, with 10 bases that match TRBD1. V lost 3 bases and J lost 0; bases outside the gene matches: 3. CDR1 and CDR2 (germline): SGHDT, YYEEEE. The CDR3 contains 17 residues.

V and J are TRBV7-2 and TRBJ2-3; D unclear. The germline V gene has CDR1 SGHTA and CDR2 FQGNSA. This CDR3 has 13 amino acids. Trimming shortened V by 5 bases and J by 4 bases, and 10 bases separated the two germline ends. CDR3 in DNA: TGTGCCAGCAGCCTAAGGGCCGCAGATACGCAGTATTTT. Residues: CASSLRAADTQYF.

This chain links TRBV7-9 with TRBJ1-6; 10 bases match TRBD1. The V and J ends lost 1 base and 7 bases, in that order; junction bases with no gene match: 7. There are 17 residues in the CDR3. Germline V lookup: CDR1 SEHNR, CDR2 FQNEAQ (reference sequence). As DNA, the CDR3 is TGTGCCAGCAGCTTAGGACCGGGACAGGGGCCAAATTCACCCCTCCACTTT. This gives the protein CASSLGPGQGPNSPLHF. The whole variable domain, filled in from reference TRBV7-9 and TRBJ1-6, reads DTGVSQNPRHKITKRGQNVTFRCDPISEHNRLYWYRQTLGQGPEFLTYFQNEAQLEKSRLLSDRFSAERPKGSFSTLEIQRTEQGDSAMYLCASSLGPGQGPNSPLHFGNGTRLTVT.

The V and J genes are TRBV4-2 and TRBJ2-5, with D unclear. CDR3 length: 11 amino acids. The V end lost 7 bases, the J end lost 1 base, and 4 bases lay between the germline ends. Germline CDR1 and CDR2: LGHNA and YNFKEQ. The CDR3 sequence is CASTSQETQYF. As DNA, the CDR3 is TGTGCCAGCACAAGCCAAGAGACCCAGTACTTC.

This chain connects TRBV5-4 to TRBJ1-2, with a tentative D call TRBD1 (6 bases). V dropped 4 bases and J dropped 5 bases, with 12 bases sitting between them. The CDR3 sequence is 13 residues long. Germline V gene sequence: CDR1 SGHNT, CDR2 YYREEE (reference sequence). CDR3 sequence (DNA): TGTGCCAGCAGCACCACGACAGGTTATGGCTACACCTTC. It specifies CASSTTTGYGYTF.

This chain joins TRBV15 and TRBJ1-1, with a tentative D call TRBD1 (5 bases). V was pared by 1 base and J by 6 bases, with 9 bases between. This CDR3 is 13 amino acids long. CDR1 and CDR2 from the germline V gene are LNHNV and YYDKDF (reference sequence). The CDR3 loop reads CATSRVRVAEAFF. The CDR3 bases are TGTGCCACCAGCAGAGTCAGGGTGGCTGAAGCTTTCTTT.

This clonotype came up a few times. J is TRBJ2-7 and V is TRBV20-1, with D maybe TRBD2 (7 bases). The germline V gene encodes CDR1 DFQATT and CDR2 SNEGSKA (reference sequence). The CDR3 consists of 14 residues. Trimming shortened V by 5 bases and J by 5 bases, and 19 bases separated the two germline ends. CDR3 protein: CSALRGGALHEQYF. CDR3 nucleotides: TGCAGTGCTCTTAGAGGGGGGGCGTTACACGAGCAGTACTTC.

By share of the sample, this clonotype is large. The chain couples TRBV6-5 to TRBJ2-3, with TRBD2 identical over 16 bases. After removal of 4 bases from V and 10 bases from J, the junction contained 11 bases not matched to a gene. This CDR3 is built from 17 residues. Germline-derived CDR1 and CDR2 are MNHEY and SVGAGI. In DNA form, the CDR3 reads TGTGCCAGCAGTTCCCCGGGACTAGCGGGGGGGTTTTTTGCGCAGTATTTT. Amino acid sequence: CASSSPGLAGGFFAQYF.

This clonotype was seen just once. This chain joins TRBV10-1 and TRBJ2-2; D is possibly TRBD1 (6 bases). Trimming took 6 bases from V and 1 from J, leaving 15 bases between them. Germline CDR1 is WNHNN and CDR2 is SYGVQD (reference sequence). The CDR3 is 16 amino acids. For the CDR3, the DNA is TGCGCCAGCAGCGCGACAGGATGGGAGAACACCGGGGAGCTGTTTTTT. It translates to CASSATGWENTGELFF.

There are a few counts of this clonotype. J is TRBJ2-5 and V is TRBV12-3 or TRBV12-4; the D is unclear. V lost 5 bases and J 1 base, leaving 11 bases between the germline ends. The CDR3 is 14 residues long. CDR3 in amino acids: CASSEGLPQETQYF. The CDR3 coding sequence is TGTGCCAGCAGTGAAGGGTTGCCCCAAGAGACCCAGTACTTC.

The gene calls are TRBV7-2 and TRBJ2-1, with 12 positions matching TRBD2. The V gene's germline CDR1 is SGHTA and CDR2 FQGNSA. CDR3 size: 16 residues. Unmatched junction bases numbered 10, after V lost 4 bases and J lost 9 bases. Here the CDR3 DNA reads TGTGCCAGCAGCTCCCGGACTAGCGGGGTTAGGGGTGAGCAGTTCTTC. This sequence encodes CASSSRTSGVRGEQFF.